Below, one T cell receptor beta chain is given with its context. Its antigen is unidentified. This CDR3 region has 13 residues. Trimming left V 6 bases short and J 4 bases short, with 13 bases between. Germline V gene data show CDR1 as SNHLY and CDR2 as FYNNEI. The second PCR ran about 6 to 12 cycles with a sample-barcoded 5' primer and J-beta primers. Using its own MiXCR run on the 5' RACE reads, TCRdb lists one record per CDR3 protein. The sample carries about 1.7 million distinct CDR3 sequences, roughly 27% recorded once. This sample was included in a study of blood T cells in healthy people across ages. Study-level findings and limits: Older age went with lower TCR beta diversity per million T cells, in a roughly linear way.

Sequencing was performed on blood. This TCR came from a woman aged 25-40 years in good health. The chain joins TRBV2 to TRBJ2-7; D is perhaps TRBD1 (6 bases). CDR3 protein: CASRGAGIYEQYF. DNA of the CDR3: TGTGCCAGCAGGGGGGCAGGAATTTACGAGCAGTACTTC.